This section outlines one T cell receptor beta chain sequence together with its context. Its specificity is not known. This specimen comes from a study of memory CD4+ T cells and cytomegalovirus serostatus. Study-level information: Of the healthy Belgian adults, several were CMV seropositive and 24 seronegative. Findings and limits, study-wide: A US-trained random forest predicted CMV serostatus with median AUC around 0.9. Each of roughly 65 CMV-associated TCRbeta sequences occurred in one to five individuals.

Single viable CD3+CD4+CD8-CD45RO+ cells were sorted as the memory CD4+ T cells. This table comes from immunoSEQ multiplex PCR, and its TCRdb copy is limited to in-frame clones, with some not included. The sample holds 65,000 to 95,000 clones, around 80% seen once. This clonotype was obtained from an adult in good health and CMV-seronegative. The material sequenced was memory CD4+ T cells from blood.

In DNA form, the CDR3 reads TGTGCCAGTGACCCCGGGCCAGGGGGCTTCTCCTACGAGCAGTACTTC. It specifies CASDPGPGGFSYEQYF. This chain connects TRBV19 to TRBJ2-7, with 8 positions matching TRBD1. CDR3 length: 16 residues. CDR1 and CDR2 (germline): LNHDA, SQIVND (reference sequence). Germline trimming cut 8 bases from V and 0 bases from J; bases unmatched to any gene: 12. The full variable domain, its missing parts supplied by reference TRBV19 and TRBJ2-7, is DGGITQSPKYLFRKEGQNVTLSCEQNLNHDAMYWYRQDPGQGLRLIYYSQIVNDFQKGDIAEGYSVSREKKESFPLTVTSAQKNPTAFYLCASDPGPGGFSYEQYFGPGTRLTVT.